This passage covers 26 T cell receptor beta chains from one sample sequenced in a study of tumor-infiltrating lymphocytes in oesophageal squamous cell carcinoma. MiXCR was run by TCRdb on the PCR reads, yielding one entry per CDR3 protein. The sample has about 15,000 distinct CDR3 sequences, approximately 49% seen once; the top ten hold 37%. The sequenced sample consisted of esophageal tumor tissue. All receptors come from a female donor with esophageal squamous cell carcinoma.

This clonotype has just one count. This sequence joins TRBV7-2 and TRBJ2-6; 13 bases are a match to TRBD2. The J call may be wrong; the DNA end is better matched by TRBJ2-7. The germline gives CDR1 SGHTA, CDR2 FQGNSA. The CDR3 is made up of 17 amino acids. The CDR3 loop is CASSLGTSGGASSEQYF. The CDR3 DNA is TGTGCCAGCAGCTTAGGAACTAGCGGGGGGGCCTCTAGCGAGCAGTACTTC.

The V gene is TRBV19, the J gene TRBJ1-2, with TRBD1 identical over 8 bases. The CDR3 consists of 15 residues. V shed 9 bases, J shed 1 base, and the junction held 10 bases outside the gene matches. The germline V gene has CDR1 LNHDA and CDR2 SQIVND (reference sequence). The CDR3 loop reads CASTRQGRDNYGYTF. The CDR3 DNA sequence: TGTGCCAGCACACGACAGGGGAGGGATAACTATGGCTACACCTTC.

The chain couples TRBV7-4 to TRBJ2-7; D is ambiguous. CDR1 and CDR2 from the germline V gene are SGHVT and SQSDAQ. The CDR3 spans 15 residues. Trimming pared 1 base from V and 5 bases from J, leaving 15 bases between. The CDR3 DNA follows: TGTGCCAGCAGCTTAGGGAACCCCTCTATTGACGAGCAGTACTTC. Translating it yields CASSLGNPSIDEQYF.

This clonotype was picked up many times. A read error may explain this, as a much larger clone is one base away. This chain uses TRBV12-3 or TRBV12-4 with TRBJ2-1, with 11 nucleotides matching TRBD2. This CDR3 has 16 amino acids. V was pared by 5 bases and J by 10 bases, with 13 bases of the junction left unmatched. In nucleotides, the CDR3 is TGTGCCAGCAGTGCCCACGGGACTAGCGGTTCCTACGAGCAGTTCTTC. Protein sequence: CASSAHGTSGSYEQFF.

The chain is built from TRBV7-8 and TRBJ2-3, with D unclear. Germline CDR1 and CDR2: SGHVS and FQNEAQ. The CDR3 runs 13 residues. Trimming cost V 1 base and J 6 bases, with 8 bases left between them. As DNA, the CDR3 is TGTGCCAGCAGCTTAGTCCTCTGGGATACGCAGTATTTT. Encoded protein: CASSLVLWDTQYF. Combining the CDR3 with reference TRBV7-8 and TRBJ2-3 gives the whole variable domain GAGVSQSPRYKVAKRGQDVALRCDPISGHVSLFWYQQALGQGPEFLTYFQNEAQLDKSGLPSDRFFAERPEGSVSTLKIQRTQQEDSAVYLCASSLVLWDTQYFGPGTRLTVL.

The rearrangement joins TRBV3-1 to TRBJ2-1; D gene uncertain. The length of the CDR3 is 13 residues. With 1 base removed from V and 4 bases from J, the gap between germline ends came to 5 bases. The V gene's germline CDR1 is LGHDT and CDR2 YNNKEL (reference sequence). CDR3 DNA sequence: TGTGCCAGCAGCCAAGTTCTATACAATGAGCAGTTCTTC. Amino acids: CASSQVLYNEQFF.

The chain couples TRBV7-2 to TRBJ2-5; D uncertain. The end of the DNA aligns better with TRBJ1-2, so the J call may be wrong. Looked up from germline, CDR1 is SGHTA and CDR2 is FQGNSA. The CDR3 extends over 12 amino acids. CDR3 bases: TGTGCTAGCGCGGAGTCGAACTATGGCTACACCTTC. Amino acid sequence: CASAESNYGYTF.

With respect to this clonotype: One end of the junction does not line up with germline, which may come from a read error. This chain uses TRBV5-1 with TRBJ1-6, with D uncertain. The germline CDR1 and CDR2 sequences are SGHRS and YFSETQ. The CDR3 extends over 18 amino acids. CDR3 in amino acids: CASSLFGLAGGLSYEQYF. CDR3 nucleotide sequence: TGCGCCAGCAGCCTCTTCGGACTAGCGGGAGGCCTCTCCTACGAGCAGTACTTT. Combining the CDR3 with reference TRBV5-1 and TRBJ1-6 gives the whole variable domain KAGVTQTPRYLIKTRGQQVTLSCSPISGHRSVSWYQQTPGQGLQFLFEYFSETQRNKGNFPGRFSGRQFSNSRSEMNVSTLELGDSALYLCASSLFGLAGGLSYEQYFGNGTRLTVT.

Concerning this clonotype itself: At one of its ends the junction is not consistent with the germline gene, which may arise from a read error. J is TRBJ2-3 and V is TRBV9, with TRBD2 matching over 11 bases. The CDR3 totals 16 residues. Per the germline V gene, CDR1 is SGDLS and CDR2 is YYNGEE. DNA of the CDR3: TGTGCCAGCAGCGGTCCTAGCGGGAGGAGGTTAGATACGCATTATTTT. It encodes CASSGPSGRRLDTHYF. The variable domain in full, with the rest retrieved from reference TRBV9 and TRBJ2-3, is DSGVTQTPKHLITATGQRVTLRCSPRSGDLSVYWYQQSLDQGLQFLIQYYNGEERAKGNILERFSAQQFPDLHSELNLSSLELGDSALYFCASSGPSGRRLDTHYFGPGTRLTVL.

This chain connects TRBV27 to TRBJ2-6; D not resolved. Trimming took 8 bases from V and 0 from J, leaving 8 bases between them. The CDR3 length is 14 residues. Germline CDR1 MNHEY, CDR2 SMNVEV (reference sequence). The CDR3 nucleotides read TGTGCCAGCTCGCGAGACTCTGGGGCCAACGTCCTGACTTTC. It codes for CASSRDSGANVLTF.

This clonotype is termed medium-sized. This chain joins TRBV7-9 and TRBJ2-3; the D gene is possibly TRBD2 (5 bases). The CDR3 extends over 13 amino acids. V was trimmed by 11 bases and J by 4 bases, leaving 16 bases between them. Germline CDR1 SEHNR, CDR2 FQNEAQ (reference sequence). The CDR3 bases are TGTGCCCAGGACTCCCTCGAGTCAGATACGCAGTATTTT. Amino acids: CAQDSLESDTQYF.

This clonotype is medium-sized. This chain links TRBV6-1 with TRBJ2-3, with 13 positions matching TRBD2. The junction had 17 bases not matched to a gene; V was cut back by 7 bases and J by 4 bases. CDR3 length: 19 amino acids. Germline V lookup: CDR1 MNHNS, CDR2 SASEGT. The CDR3 loop reads CASTPTLRQLAGGPDTQYF. In nucleotides, the CDR3 is TGTGCCAGCACACCCACCCTGCGCCAACTAGCGGGAGGGCCAGATACGCAGTATTTT.

The chain uses TRBV7-2 and TRBJ2-5, with D maybe TRBD1 (6 bases). TRBJ2-1 explains the end of the DNA better; the J call may be wrong. Per the germline V gene, CDR1 is SGHTA and CDR2 is FQGNSA. There are 17 residues in the CDR3. Written as DNA, the CDR3 is TGTGCCAGCAGCTCGCCTTACAGGGTATTAAGTGGAGAGACCCAGTTCTTC. The encoded protein is CASSSPYRVLSGETQFF.

The chain is built from TRBV3-1 and TRBJ1-1; 8 bases agree with TRBD2. The end of the DNA aligns better with TRBJ2-2, so the J call may be wrong. In germline, CDR1 is LGHDT, CDR2 YNNKEL (reference sequence). The CDR3 runs 16 residues. The CDR3, as DNA: TGTGCCAGCAGCCTCGGGCTAGCGGGGAACACCGGGGAGCTGTTTTTT. Its protein is CASSLGLAGNTGELFF.

This chain joins TRBV6-2 or TRBV6-3 and TRBJ2-6, with 11 bases lining up with TRBD2. TRBJ2-1 matches the DNA end more closely, so the J call is doubtful. Germline V gene lookup returns CDR1 MNHEY and CDR2 SVGEGT. This CDR3 contains 17 residues. CDR3 amino acids: CASSYKGLAVGVDEQFF. The CDR3 nucleotides read TGTGCCAGCAGTTACAAGGGACTAGCGGTAGGCGTTGATGAGCAGTTCTTC.

The rearrangement links TRBV7-6 to TRBJ2-3; 12 nucleotides match TRBD1. The J call is doubtful: the DNA matches TRBJ1-1 better. This CDR3 has 18 residues. CDR1 SGHVS and CDR2 FNYEAQ come from the germline V gene. The CDR3 spells CASSLAGDRGLFNTEAFF. CDR3 nucleotides: TGTGCCAGCAGCTTAGCAGGGGACAGGGGGCTGTTCAACACTGAAGCTTTCTTT.

The CDR3 DNA sequence: TGTGCCAGCGGACAGGGCGGAGAGACCCAGTACTTC. Residues: CASGQGGETQYF. This sequence joins TRBV2 and TRBJ2-3, with 8 bases identical to TRBD1. TRBJ2-5 explains the end of the DNA better; the J call may be wrong. The germline V gene encodes CDR1 SNHLY and CDR2 FYNNEI. This CDR3 is 12 amino acids long.

This clonotype was observed at least ten times. A read error is possible here, since a much larger clone lies one base away. The J gene is TRBJ2-7, the V gene TRBV15; 8 bases fit TRBD1. Trimming cost V 1 base and J 7 bases; bases outside gene matches: 12. Germline loops: CDR1 LNHNV, CDR2 YYDKDF (reference sequence). The CDR3 contains 16 residues. This CDR3 is CATSRASTGAYNEQYF. In DNA, the CDR3 is TGTGCCACCAGCAGAGCCTCGACAGGGGCCTACAATGAGCAGTACTTC. The entire variable domain, with the rest obtained from reference TRBV15 and TRBJ2-7, is as follows: DAMVIQNPRYQVTQFGKPVTLSCSQTLNHNVMYWYQQKSSQAPKLLFHYYDKDFNNEADTPDNFQSRRPNTSFCFLDIRSPGLGDTAMYLCATSRASTGAYNEQYFGPGTRLTVT.

The chain combines TRBV7-2 with TRBJ2-7; D might be TRBD2 (5 bases). The J call may be mistaken, given a closer DNA end match to TRBJ2-1. The CDR3 consists of 17 residues. In germline, CDR1 is SGHTA, CDR2 FQGNSA. The CDR3 DNA is TGTGCCAGCAGCTCCCCGATTCGGGGTATGGTCTCCTACGAGCAGTTCTTC. Translated, it gives CASSSPIRGMVSYEQFF.

This clonotype was counted many times. This sequence joins TRBV7-9 and TRBJ2-2; D is perhaps TRBD2 (6 bases). The length of the CDR3 is 16 residues. Per germline, CDR1 SEHNR and CDR2 FQNEAQ (reference sequence). V lost 3 bases and J lost 0, with 11 bases in between. The CDR3 coding sequence is TGTGCCAGCAGCTTTGGAGCGGGCACGAACACCGGGGAGCTGTTTTTT. It is translated as CASSFGAGTNTGELFF.

The CDR3: CASSPPGQIYEQYF. As DNA, the CDR3 is TGTGCCAGCAGCCCACCGGGACAGATTTACGAGCAGTACTTC. V gene TRBV7-8 combines with J gene TRBJ2-4; 7 nucleotides align to TRBD1. The tail of the sequence fits TRBJ2-7 better, so the J call may be wrong. Germline lookup yields CDR1 SGHVS and CDR2 FQNEAQ. The CDR3 sequence is 14 residues long.

The chain joins TRBV7-6 to TRBJ2-1; 8 bases match TRBD1. The J call could be wrong; TRBJ2-7 is a better fit for the DNA end. This CDR3 has 16 amino acids. From germline, CDR1 is SGHVS and CDR2 FNYEAQ. The CDR3 sequence: CASSLVLGTGPYEQYF. The CDR3 DNA reads as TGTGCCAGCAGCTTAGTACTGGGGACAGGTCCCTACGAGCAGTACTTC.

The chain couples TRBV6-1 to TRBJ2-3; D possibly corresponds to TRBD2 (5 bases). The CDR3 is 14 amino acids. V gave up 10 bases and J gave up 5 bases, with 19 bases separating them. The V gene's germline CDR1 is MNHNS and CDR2 SASEGT. Here the CDR3 reads CATTRGSLVDTQYF. CDR3 in DNA: TGTGCCACCACCCGGGGTTCCCTCGTAGATACGCAGTATTTT.

This clonotype was counted ten times or more. The V gene is TRBV7-2, the J gene TRBJ2-1; 9 nucleotides align to TRBD2. CDR3 length: 15 amino acids. V shed 4 bases, J shed 4 bases, and the junction held 5 bases outside the gene matches. From germline, CDR1 is SGHTA and CDR2 FQGNSA. Here the CDR3 reads CASSSVAGDYNEQFF. CDR3 nucleotides: TGTGCCAGCAGCTCCGTAGCGGGGGATTACAATGAGCAGTTCTTC.

There are many counts of this clonotype. The chain combines TRBV11-2 with TRBJ2-4; D remains ambiguous. V gave up 3 bases and J gave up 0 bases, with 6 bases separating them. Germline V gene lookup returns CDR1 SGHAT and CDR2 FQNNGV. CDR3 length: 14 residues. In nucleotides, the CDR3 is TGTGCCAGCAGCTTGGATTTAGCCAAAAACATTCAGTACTTC. Residues: CASSLDLAKNIQYF.

Remarks on this clonotype: Germline is not matched at one junction end, which may reflect a read error. The CDR3 here is CASSLGGECFEQYF. The CDR3 DNA is TGTGCTAGCAGCTTAGGGGGGGAGTGCTTTGAGCAGTACTTC. The rearrangement joins TRBV7-7 to TRBJ2-7; D perhaps matches TRBD2 (7 bases). The CDR3 is 14 residues long. The germline V gene encodes CDR1 SSHAT and CDR2 FNYEAQ (reference sequence).